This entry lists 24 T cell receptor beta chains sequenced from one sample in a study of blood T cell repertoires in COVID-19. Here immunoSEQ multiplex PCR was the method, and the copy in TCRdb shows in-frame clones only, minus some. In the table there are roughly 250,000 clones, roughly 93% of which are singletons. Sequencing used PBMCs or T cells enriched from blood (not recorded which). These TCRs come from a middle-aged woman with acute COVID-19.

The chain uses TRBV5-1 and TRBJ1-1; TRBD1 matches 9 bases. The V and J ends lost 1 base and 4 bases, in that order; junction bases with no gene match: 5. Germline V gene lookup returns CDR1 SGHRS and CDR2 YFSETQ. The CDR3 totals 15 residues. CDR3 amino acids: CASSLIVTGGTEAFF. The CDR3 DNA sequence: TGCGCCAGCAGCTTGATAGTGACAGGGGGCACTGAAGCTTTCTTT.

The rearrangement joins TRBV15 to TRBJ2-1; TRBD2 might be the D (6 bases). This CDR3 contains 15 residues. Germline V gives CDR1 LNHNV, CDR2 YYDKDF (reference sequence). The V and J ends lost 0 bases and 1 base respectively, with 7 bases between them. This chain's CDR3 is CATSREAGSYNEQFF. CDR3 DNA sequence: TGTGCCACCAGCAGAGAGGCGGGGTCCTACAATGAGCAGTTCTTC.

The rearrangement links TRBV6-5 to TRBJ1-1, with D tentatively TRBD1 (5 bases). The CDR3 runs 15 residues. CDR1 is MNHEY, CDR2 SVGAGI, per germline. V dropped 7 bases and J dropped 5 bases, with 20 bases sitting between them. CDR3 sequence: CASMWGGIVGTEAFF. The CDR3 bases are TGTGCCAGCATGTGGGGGGGAATTGTGGGGACTGAAGCTTTCTTT.

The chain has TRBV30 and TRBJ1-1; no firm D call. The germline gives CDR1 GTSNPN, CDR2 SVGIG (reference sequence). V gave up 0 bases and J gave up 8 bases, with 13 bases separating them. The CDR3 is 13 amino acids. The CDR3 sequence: CAWSVRVPREAFF. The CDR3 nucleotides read TGTGCCTGGAGTGTGCGGGTCCCCAGGGAAGCTTTCTTT.

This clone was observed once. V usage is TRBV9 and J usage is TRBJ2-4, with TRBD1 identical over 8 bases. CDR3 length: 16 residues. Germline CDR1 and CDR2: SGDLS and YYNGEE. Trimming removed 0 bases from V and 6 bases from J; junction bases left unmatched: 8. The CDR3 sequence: CASSVGAGGALNIQYF. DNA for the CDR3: TGTGCCAGCAGCGTAGGGGCAGGGGGCGCGTTAAACATTCAGTACTTC.

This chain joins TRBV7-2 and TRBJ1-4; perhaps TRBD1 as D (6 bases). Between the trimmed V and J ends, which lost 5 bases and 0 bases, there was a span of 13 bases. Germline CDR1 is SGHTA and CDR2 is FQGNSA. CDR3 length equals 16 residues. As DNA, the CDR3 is TGTGCCAGCAGCCGGACAGCTTTTGCAACTAATGAAAAACTGTTTTTT. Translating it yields CASSRTAFATNEKLFF.

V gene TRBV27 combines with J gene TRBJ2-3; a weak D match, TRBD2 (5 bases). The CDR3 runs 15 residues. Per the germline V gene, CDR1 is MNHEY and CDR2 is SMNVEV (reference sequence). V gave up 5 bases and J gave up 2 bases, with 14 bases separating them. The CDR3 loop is CASSATRTLTDTQYF. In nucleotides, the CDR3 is TGTGCCAGCAGTGCTACCCGGACTCTCACAGATACGCAGTATTTT.

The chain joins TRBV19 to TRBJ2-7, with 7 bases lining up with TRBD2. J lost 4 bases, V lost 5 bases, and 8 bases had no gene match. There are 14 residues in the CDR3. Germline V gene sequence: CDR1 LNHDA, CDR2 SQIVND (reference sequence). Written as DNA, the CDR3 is TGTGCCAGTAGTTTTTCGGTGGGAGGGTACGAGCAGTACTTC. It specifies CASSFSVGGYEQYF.

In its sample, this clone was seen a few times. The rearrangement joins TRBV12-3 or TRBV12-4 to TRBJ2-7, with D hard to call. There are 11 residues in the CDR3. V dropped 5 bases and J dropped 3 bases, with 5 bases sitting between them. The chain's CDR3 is CASSKYYEQYF. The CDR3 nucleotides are TGTGCCAGCAGTAAATACTACGAGCAGTACTTC.

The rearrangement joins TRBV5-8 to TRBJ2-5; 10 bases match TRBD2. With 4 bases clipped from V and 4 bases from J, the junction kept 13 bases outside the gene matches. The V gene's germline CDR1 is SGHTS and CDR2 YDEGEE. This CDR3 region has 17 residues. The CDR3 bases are TGTGCCAGCAGCCAGGGCCGCCTAGCGGGAGCGGGAGAGACCCAGTACTTC. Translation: CASSQGRLAGAGETQYF.

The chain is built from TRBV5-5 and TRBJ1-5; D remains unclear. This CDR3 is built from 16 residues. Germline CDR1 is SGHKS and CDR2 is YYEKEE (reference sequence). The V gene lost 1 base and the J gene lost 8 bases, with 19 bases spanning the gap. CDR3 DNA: TGTGCCAGCAGCTTGCTCGCCAGGCTCGAGGGTGAGCCCCAGCATTTT. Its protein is CASSLLARLEGEPQHF.

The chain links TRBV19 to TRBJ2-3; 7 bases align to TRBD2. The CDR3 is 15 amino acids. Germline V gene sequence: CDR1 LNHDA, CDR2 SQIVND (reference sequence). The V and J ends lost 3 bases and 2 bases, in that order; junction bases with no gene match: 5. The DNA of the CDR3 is TGTGCCAGTAGTATTGGGGGACTACCCACAGATACGCAGTATTTT. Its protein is CASSIGGLPTDTQYF. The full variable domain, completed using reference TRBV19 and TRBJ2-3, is DGGITQSPKYLFRKEGQNVTLSCEQNLNHDAMYWYRQDPGQGLRLIYYSQIVNDFQKGDIAEGYSVSREKKESFPLTVTSAQKNPTAFYLCASSIGGLPTDTQYFGPGTRLTVL.

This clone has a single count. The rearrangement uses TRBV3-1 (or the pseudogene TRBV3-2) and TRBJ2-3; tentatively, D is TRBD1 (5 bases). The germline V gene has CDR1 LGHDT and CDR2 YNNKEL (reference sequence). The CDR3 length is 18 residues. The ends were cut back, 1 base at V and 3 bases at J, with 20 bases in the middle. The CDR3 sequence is CASSQVILGVRSTDTQYF. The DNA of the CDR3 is TGTGCCAGCAGCCAAGTAATCTTAGGGGTGAGGTCGACAGATACGCAGTATTTT.

The CDR3 DNA is TGTGCCACCGAAAGCGGGACAGATACGCAGTATTTT. Amino acid sequence: CATESGTDTQYF. The chain carries TRBV15 and TRBJ2-3; possible D gene TRBD2, 6 bases. The CDR3 is 12 residues long. The germline V gene has CDR1 LNHNV and CDR2 YYDKDF (reference sequence). Trimming stripped 8 bases from V and 3 bases from J, with 9 bases between.

The CDR3 reads CASSGQGLGNTIYF. CDR3 nucleotide sequence: TGTGCCAGCAGTGGACAGGGGCTAGGAAACACCATATATTTT. The rearrangement uses TRBV28 and TRBJ1-3, with 9 bases that match TRBD1. The V gene's germline CDR1 is MDHEN and CDR2 SYDVKM. V lost 5 bases and J lost 4; bases outside the gene matches: 3. CDR3 length: 14 amino acids.

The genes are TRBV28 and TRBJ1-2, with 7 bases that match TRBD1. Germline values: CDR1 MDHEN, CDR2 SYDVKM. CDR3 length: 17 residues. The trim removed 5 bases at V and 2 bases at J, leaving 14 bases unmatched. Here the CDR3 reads CASSQWDSLGRNYGYTF. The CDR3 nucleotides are TGTGCCAGCAGTCAATGGGACAGCCTCGGGCGGAACTATGGCTACACCTTC.

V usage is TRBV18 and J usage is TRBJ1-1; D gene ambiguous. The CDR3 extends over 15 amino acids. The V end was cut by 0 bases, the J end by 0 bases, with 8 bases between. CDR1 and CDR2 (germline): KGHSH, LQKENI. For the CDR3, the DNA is TGTGCCAGCTCACCACCGAGTATATTGAACACTGAAGCTTTCTTT. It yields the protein CASSPPSILNTEAFF.

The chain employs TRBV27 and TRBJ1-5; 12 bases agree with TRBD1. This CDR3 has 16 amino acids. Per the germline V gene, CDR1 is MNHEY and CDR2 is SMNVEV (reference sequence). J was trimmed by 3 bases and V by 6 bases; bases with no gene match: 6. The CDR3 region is CASSRGQGAFNQPQHF. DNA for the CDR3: TGTGCCAGCAGCCGGGGACAGGGGGCTTTCAATCAGCCCCAGCATTTT.

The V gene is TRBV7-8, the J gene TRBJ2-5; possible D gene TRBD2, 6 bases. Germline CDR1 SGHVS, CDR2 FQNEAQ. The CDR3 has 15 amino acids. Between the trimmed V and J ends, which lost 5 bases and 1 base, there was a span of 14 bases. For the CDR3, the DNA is TGTGCCAGCAGCCTAGAACCGGGACTCCAAGAGACCCAGTACTTC. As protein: CASSLEPGLQETQYF.

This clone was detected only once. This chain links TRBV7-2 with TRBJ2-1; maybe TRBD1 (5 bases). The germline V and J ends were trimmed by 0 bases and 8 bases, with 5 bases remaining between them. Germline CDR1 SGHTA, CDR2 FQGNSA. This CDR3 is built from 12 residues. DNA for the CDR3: TGTGCCAGCAGCTTAGCCAGGGATGAGCAGTTCTTC. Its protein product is CASSLARDEQFF. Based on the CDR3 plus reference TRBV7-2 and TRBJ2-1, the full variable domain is GAGVSQSPSNKVTEKGKDVELRCDPISGHTALYWYRQSLGQGLEFLIYFQGNSAPDKSGLPSDRFSAERTGGSVSTLTIQRTQQEDSAVYLCASSLARDEQFFGPGTRLTVL.

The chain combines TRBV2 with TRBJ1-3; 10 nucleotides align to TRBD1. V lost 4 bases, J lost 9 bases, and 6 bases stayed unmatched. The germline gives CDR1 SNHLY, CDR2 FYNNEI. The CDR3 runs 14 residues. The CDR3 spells CASSVGTGVATIYF. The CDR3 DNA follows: TGTGCCAGCAGTGTAGGGACAGGGGTGGCCACCATATATTTT.

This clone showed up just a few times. In DNA form, the CDR3 reads TGTGCCAGCAAGTACAGGATTTACGAGCAGTACTTC. This codes for CASKYRIYEQYF. The rearrangement uses TRBV2 and TRBJ2-7; a possible D gene is TRBD1 (5 bases). The length of the CDR3 is 12 residues. V was pared by 7 bases and J by 4 bases, with 11 bases between. Germline loops: CDR1 SNHLY, CDR2 FYNNEI.

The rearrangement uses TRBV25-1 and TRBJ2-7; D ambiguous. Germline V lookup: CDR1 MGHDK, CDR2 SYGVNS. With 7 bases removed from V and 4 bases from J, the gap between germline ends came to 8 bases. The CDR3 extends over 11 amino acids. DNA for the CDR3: TGTGCCAGCATTTACGGGTACGAGCAGTACTTC. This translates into CASIYGYEQYF.

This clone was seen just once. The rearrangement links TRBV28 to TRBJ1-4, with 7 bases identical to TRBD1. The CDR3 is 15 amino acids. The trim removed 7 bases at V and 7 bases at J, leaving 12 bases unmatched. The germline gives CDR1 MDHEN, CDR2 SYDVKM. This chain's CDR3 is CASTSPRTGGEKLFF. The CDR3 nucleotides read TGTGCCAGCACTTCTCCCCGGACAGGAGGTGAAAAACTGTTTTTT.